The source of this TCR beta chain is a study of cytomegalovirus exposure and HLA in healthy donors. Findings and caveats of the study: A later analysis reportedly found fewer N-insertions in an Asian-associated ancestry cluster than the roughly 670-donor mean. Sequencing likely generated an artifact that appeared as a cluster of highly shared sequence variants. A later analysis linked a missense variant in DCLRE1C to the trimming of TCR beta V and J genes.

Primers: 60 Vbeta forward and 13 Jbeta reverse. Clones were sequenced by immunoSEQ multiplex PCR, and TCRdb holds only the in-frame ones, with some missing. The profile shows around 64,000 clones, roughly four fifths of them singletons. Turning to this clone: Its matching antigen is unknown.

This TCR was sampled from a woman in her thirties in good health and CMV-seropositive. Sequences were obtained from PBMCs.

This chain's CDR3 is CASSGGATYGYTF. The CDR3 DNA reads TGTGCCAGCAGTGGGGGAGCTACCTATGGCTACACCTTC. This chain connects TRBV2 to TRBJ1-2; D is unclear. Trimming shortened V by 4 bases and J by 4 bases, and 10 bases separated the two germline ends. The CDR3 length is 13 residues. Germline CDR1 and CDR2: SNHLY and FYNNEI.